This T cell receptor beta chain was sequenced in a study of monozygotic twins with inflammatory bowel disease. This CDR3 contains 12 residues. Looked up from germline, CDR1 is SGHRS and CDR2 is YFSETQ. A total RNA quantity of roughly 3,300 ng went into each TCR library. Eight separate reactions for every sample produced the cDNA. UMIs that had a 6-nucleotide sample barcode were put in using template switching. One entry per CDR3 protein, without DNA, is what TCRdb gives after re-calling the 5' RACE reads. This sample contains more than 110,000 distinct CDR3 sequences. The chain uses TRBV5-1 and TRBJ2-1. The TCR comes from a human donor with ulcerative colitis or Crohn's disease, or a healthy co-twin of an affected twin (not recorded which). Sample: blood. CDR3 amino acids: CASSLEQNEQFF.